This record looks at one T cell receptor beta chain sequence and its context. What it binds is not known. Unstimulated regulatory T cells (CD4+CD25+CD127-), CD4+CD25- non-regulatory cells, CD4 and CD8 cells were FACS-sorted from thawed PBMCs. Germline CDR1 MNHEY, CDR2 SMNVEV (reference sequence). CDR3 length: 14 residues. The entry originates in a study of Tregs in tolerant kidney transplant recipients. Whole-study results and caveats: For some patients, primers changed over time, blocking nucleotide-level comparison.

The method was immunoSEQ multiplex PCR; TCRdb's version includes in-frame clones alone and lacks a portion of them. In the table there are 75,000 to 85,000 clones, around 90% of which are singletons. V gene TRBV27 combines with J gene TRBJ2-5; D tentatively reads TRBD1 or TRBD2 (6 bases each). The DNA end favors TRBJ2-7, so the J call may be wrong. The origin of this receptor is a human donor who received a combined kidney and bone marrow transplant. Source: Tregs from blood, taken before the transplant. CDR3 coding DNA: TGTGCCAGCAGTTTAAAGGGGGGAACCTACGAGCAGTACTTC. Translation: CASSLKGGTYEQYF.